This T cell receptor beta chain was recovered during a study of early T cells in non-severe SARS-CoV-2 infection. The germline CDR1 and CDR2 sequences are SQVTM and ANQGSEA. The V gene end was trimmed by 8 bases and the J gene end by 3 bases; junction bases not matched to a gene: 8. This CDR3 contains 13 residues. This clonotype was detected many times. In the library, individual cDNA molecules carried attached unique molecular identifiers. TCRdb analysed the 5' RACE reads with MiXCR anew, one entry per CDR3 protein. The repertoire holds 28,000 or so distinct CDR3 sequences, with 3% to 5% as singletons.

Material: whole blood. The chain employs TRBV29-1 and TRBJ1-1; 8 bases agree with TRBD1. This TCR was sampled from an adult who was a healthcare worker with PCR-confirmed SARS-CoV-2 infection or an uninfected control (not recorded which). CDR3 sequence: CSPTGQGHTEAFF. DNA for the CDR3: TGCAGCCCGACAGGACAGGGACACACTGAAGCTTTCTTT.